These 32 T cell receptor beta chains were sequenced from one sample in a study of blood T cells in healthy people across ages. Then a second PCR, running roughly 7 to 11 cycles, was carried out with a sample-barcoded 5' primer and a J-beta primer mix. TCRdb re-derived calls from the 5' RACE reads in MiXCR, one entry per CDR3 protein. The sample yields 1.5 million to 2 million distinct CDR3 sequences, about 28% seen once. The sample comprised blood. The receptors shown here come from a woman in her 30s in good health.

This clonotype appeared once. The chain has TRBV2 and TRBJ2-3, with 7 bases lining up with TRBD2. This CDR3 has 12 residues. Germline CDR1 reads SNHLY; CDR2 reads FYNNEI. The V gene end was trimmed by 9 bases and the J gene end by 6 bases; junction bases not matched to a gene: 6. The CDR3 loop reads CASLWEGDTQYF. CDR3 DNA sequence: TGTGCCAGTTTGTGGGAGGGGGATACGCAGTATTTT.

CDR3 coding DNA: TGTGCCAGCAGTATCGGTGAGGGAACTAATGAAAAACTGTTTTTT. Encoded protein: CASSIGEGTNEKLFF. The V call is TRBV28, the J call TRBJ1-4; no clear D. Germline V gene data show CDR1 as MDHEN and CDR2 as SYDVKM. V lost 5 bases and J lost 1, with 11 bases in between. CDR3 length: 15 residues.

Points on this clonotype: A much larger clone lies a single base off, so this may be a read error. For the CDR3, the DNA is TGTGCCAGCACCCCCGGGCGAGCGGGAGTTGACGAGCGGTACTTC. Its protein is CASTPGRAGVDERYF. The V gene is TRBV27, the J gene TRBJ2-7; 8 bases are shared with TRBD2. Germline values: CDR1 MNHEY, CDR2 SMNVEV (reference sequence). The CDR3 is 15 residues long.

This clonotype was counted between two and nine times. CDR3 nucleotide sequence: TGTGCCAGCAGTTCCGCCGGGACGGACTCCTACGAGCAGTACTTC. This sequence encodes CASSSAGTDSYEQYF. The gene calls are TRBV6-2 or TRBV6-3 and TRBJ2-7; D might be TRBD1 or TRBD2, each matching 5 bases. V was trimmed by 4 bases and J by 0 bases, leaving 13 bases between them. This CDR3 is 15 amino acids long. From germline, CDR1 is MNHEY and CDR2 SVGEGT.

The chain recombines TRBV20-1 with TRBJ2-7; D may be TRBD1 (8 bases). Between the trimmed V and J ends, which lost 1 base and 4 bases, there was a span of 17 bases. Germline CDR1 and CDR2: DFQATT and SNEGSKA (reference sequence). This CDR3 is built from 15 residues. CDR3 sequence: CSARAFGQGGYEQYF. The CDR3 coding sequence is TGCAGTGCTAGAGCCTTTGGACAGGGAGGGTACGAGCAGTACTTC.

This clonotype was seen a few times. The gene calls are TRBV7-2 and TRBJ2-3; TRBD2 agrees at 8 bases. CDR1 is SGHTA and CDR2 is FQGNSA in the germline V gene. The CDR3 has 12 amino acids. DNA for the CDR3: TGTGAAGTTCGTCGGGGGGGCGATACGCAGTATTTT. Translated: CEVRRGGDTQYF.

The chain combines TRBV5-5 with TRBJ2-7; D is perhaps TRBD2 (6 bases). This CDR3 is 14 amino acids long. Germline V CDR1 and CDR2: SGHKS, YYEKEE (reference sequence). With 4 bases removed from V and 3 bases from J, the gap between germline ends came to 14 bases. The CDR3 DNA reads as TGTGCCAGCAGCATAGGGACTCCAATCTACGAGCAGTACTTC. It translates to CASSIGTPIYEQYF.

Note on this clonotype: This clone may be a read error of a much larger clone one base away. The chain is built from TRBV28 and TRBJ1-2; tentatively, D is TRBD1 (5 bases). The V gene lost 6 bases and the J gene lost 2 bases, with 19 bases spanning the gap. In germline, CDR1 is MDHEN, CDR2 SYDVKM. The CDR3 is 16 amino acids. This CDR3 is CASSSSTGRGNYGYTF. In DNA, the CDR3 is TGTGCCAGCAGCTCCTCCACGGGACGGGGAAACTATGGCTACACCTTC.

This clonotype is a singleton in its sample. The CDR3 loop reads CSARGSTGTGYTF. In DNA, the CDR3 is TGCAGTGCTAGAGGCTCTACAGGGACCGGCTACACCTTC. The chain carries TRBV20-1 and TRBJ1-2, with TRBD1 as a possible D gene (6 bases). The CDR3 is 13 residues long. Between the trimmed V and J ends, which lost 1 base and 8 bases, there was a span of 14 bases. CDR1 and CDR2 from the germline V gene are DFQATT and SNEGSKA (reference sequence).

This clonotype occurred once. V is TRBV20-1 and J is TRBJ2-2, with D maybe TRBD1 (5 bases). Germline CDR1 DFQATT, CDR2 SNEGSKA (reference sequence). CDR3 length equals 16 residues. The V gene lost 2 bases and the J gene lost 6 bases, with 19 bases spanning the gap. CDR3 coding DNA: TGCAGTGCTAGAAAGGGTGCAGGGATAGTCCCCGGGGAGCTGTTTTTT. This translates into CSARKGAGIVPGELFF.

This clonotype was recorded a few times. V is TRBV2 and J is TRBJ2-7, with D uncertain. This CDR3 spans 12 amino acids. The V gene's germline CDR1 is SNHLY and CDR2 FYNNEI. V lost 6 bases to trimming and J lost 2 bases, with 8 bases between them. This CDR3 is CASRELAYEQYF. The CDR3, as DNA: TGTGCCAGCAGGGAGCTAGCCTACGAGCAGTACTTC.

Only a few counts were recorded for this clonotype. The gene calls are TRBV2 and TRBJ2-7, with D possibly matching TRBD2 (6 bases). This CDR3 has 14 amino acids. Trimming removed 2 bases from V and 2 bases from J, with 10 bases in between. The germline V gene has CDR1 SNHLY and CDR2 FYNNEI. The CDR3 sequence is CASSERRATYEQYF. The CDR3 region has the DNA TGTGCCAGCAGTGAAAGGAGGGCTACCTACGAGCAGTACTTC.

In this sample, this clonotype turned up a few times. CDR3 bases: TGTGCCAGCGCCCGGGGCCTTAATCAGCCCCAGCATTTT. This translates into CASARGLNQPQHF. The chain combines TRBV7-6 with TRBJ1-5; a possible D gene is TRBD1 (5 bases). The CDR3 length is 13 residues. V was pared by 8 bases and J by 4 bases, with 12 bases between. Germline V gene sequence: CDR1 SGHVS, CDR2 FNYEAQ.

The CDR3 bases are TGTGCCAGCAGTACGGGACAGGCCTATGGCTACACCTTC. It is translated as CASSTGQAYGYTF. V is TRBV6-5 and J is TRBJ1-2; TRBD1 aligns across 8 bases. Unmatched junction bases numbered 3, after V lost 5 bases and J lost 4 bases. CDR3 length equals 13 residues. CDR1 MNHEY and CDR2 SVGAGI come from the germline V gene.

The V gene is TRBV6-5, the J gene TRBJ2-5, with D hard to call. The CDR3 runs 11 residues. V was shortened by 8 bases and J by 11 bases, with 15 bases between the two germline ends. Germline lookup yields CDR1 MNHEY and CDR2 SVGAGI. The CDR3 reads CASRRKDEQYF. The DNA for the CDR3 is TGTGCCAGCCGAAGGAAGGATGAGCAGTACTTC.

The chain has TRBV5-1 and TRBJ2-7; D might be TRBD1 (7 bases). Looked up from germline, CDR1 is SGHRS and CDR2 is YFSETQ. V lost 5 bases, J lost 2 bases, and 17 bases lay in between. The CDR3 extends over 15 amino acids. CDR3 sequence: CASRESRGVTYEQYF. CDR3 coding DNA: TGCGCCAGCAGAGAGAGCAGGGGGGTGACCTACGAGCAGTACTTC.

This chain uses TRBV30 with TRBJ2-5; D not certain. The V gene lost 3 bases and the J gene lost 5 bases, with 13 bases spanning the gap. The CDR3 covers 13 residues. Germline CDR1 GTSNPN, CDR2 SVGIG (reference sequence). In DNA, the CDR3 is TGTGCCTGGAGCACATCGGCCCGCGAGACCCAGTACTTC. Residues: CAWSTSARETQYF.

This clonotype was observed many times. V is TRBV5-1 and J is TRBJ2-1; TRBD2 agrees at 8 bases. CDR3 length: 14 residues. V shed 5 bases, J shed 7 bases, and the junction held 8 bases outside the gene matches. The V gene's germline CDR1 is SGHRS and CDR2 YFSETQ. The CDR3 nucleotides read TGCGCCAGCAGTGTATCCGGGACTAGTAATGAGCAGTTCTTC. Translation: CASSVSGTSNEQFF.

V gene TRBV20-1 combines with J gene TRBJ1-6; D remains ambiguous. The V end lost 3 bases, the J end lost 0 bases, and 12 bases lay between the germline ends. Germline V CDR1 and CDR2: DFQATT, SNEGSKA (reference sequence). The CDR3 is 16 amino acids. This chain's CDR3 is CSARSGASSYNSPLHF. The DNA for the CDR3 is TGCAGTGCTAGGTCAGGAGCGAGCTCCTATAATTCACCCCTCCACTTT.

This clonotype has ten or more counts. The chain employs TRBV29-1 and TRBJ2-5; tentative D call: TRBD2 (5 bases). Germline assignment: CDR1 SQVTM and CDR2 ANQGSEA. The germline V and J ends were trimmed by 5 bases and 4 bases, with 8 bases remaining between them. This CDR3 has 11 amino acids. CDR3 nucleotide sequence: TGCAGCGTTTACCGGGGAGAGACCCAGTACTTC. This codes for CSVYRGETQYF.

V is TRBV7-3 and J is TRBJ2-5; 8 positions match TRBD2. CDR1 and CDR2 (germline): SGHTA, FQGTGA. The CDR3 is 14 residues long. The V gene end was trimmed by 3 bases and the J gene end by 3 bases; junction bases not matched to a gene: 3. The CDR3 sequence: CASSFGGAKETQYF. DNA of the CDR3: TGTGCCAGCAGCTTCGGGGGGGCCAAAGAGACCCAGTACTTC.

This clonotype was counted at least ten times. At one end, the junction sequence differs from germline, possibly due to a read error. This sequence joins TRBV4-1 and TRBJ1-2, with D unclear. This CDR3 is 13 amino acids long. CDR1 MGHRA and CDR2 YSYEKL come from the germline V gene. CDR3 residues: CASSQRENYGYTF. CDR3 coding DNA: TGTGCCAGCAGCCAAAGGGAAAACTATGGCTACACCTTC.

This clonotype was detected many times. The V gene is TRBV7-2, the J gene TRBJ2-1, with no clear D. The CDR3 has 13 amino acids. The germline V and J ends were trimmed by 3 bases and 3 bases, with 6 bases remaining between them. Germline V gives CDR1 SGHTA, CDR2 FQGNSA. DNA of the CDR3: TGTGCCAGCAGCTTTACAGACTACAATGAGCAGTTCTTC. Amino acid sequence: CASSFTDYNEQFF.

Ten or more counts support this clonotype. The chain joins TRBV5-1 to TRBJ2-7; TRBD2 might be the D (5 bases). The germline V and J ends were trimmed by 4 bases and 3 bases, with 14 bases remaining between them. The germline V gene has CDR1 SGHRS and CDR2 YFSETQ. CDR3 length: 14 residues. The CDR3 coding sequence is TGCGCCAGCAGCAAACGGACTTCCAACTACGAGCAGTACTTC. This encodes CASSKRTSNYEQYF.

In this sample, this clonotype turned up many times. V gene TRBV10-3 combines with J gene TRBJ1-5; possibly TRBD1 for D (6 bases). The CDR3 extends over 14 amino acids. CDR1 and CDR2 (germline): ENHRY, SYGVKD. Deletions cut 4 bases from V and 7 bases from J, with 14 bases between. CDR3 amino acids: CAISVQGEDQPQHF. The CDR3 DNA is TGTGCCATCAGTGTACAGGGCGAAGACCAGCCCCAGCATTTT.

The rearrangement joins TRBV5-5 to TRBJ1-2, with a tentative D call TRBD1 (5 bases). The germline V gene has CDR1 SGHKS and CDR2 YYEKEE (reference sequence). This CDR3 has 17 amino acids. V gave up 0 bases and J gave up 0 bases, with 15 bases separating them. The chain's CDR3 is CASSLVQGKIPNYGYTF. CDR3 nucleotides: TGTGCCAGCAGCTTGGTCCAGGGAAAAATTCCTAACTATGGCTACACCTTC.

The rearrangement links TRBV2 to TRBJ2-7; TRBD2 might be the D (5 bases). V was trimmed by 3 bases and J by 1 base, leaving 16 bases between them. Germline V gene lookup returns CDR1 SNHLY and CDR2 FYNNEI. CDR3 length: 16 amino acids. CDR3 sequence: CASSDSRDLQSYEQYF. The CDR3 DNA is TGTGCCAGCAGTGATTCCCGGGATTTACAATCCTACGAGCAGTACTTC.

The chain employs TRBV7-2 and TRBJ2-3; 12 bases agree with TRBD2. CDR3 length: 17 residues. Trimming at V came to 5 bases and at J to 0 bases, leaving 6 bases not matched to a gene. Germline V gives CDR1 SGHTA, CDR2 FQGNSA. Written as DNA, the CDR3 is TGTGCCAGCAGCGCCAGGACTAGCGGGATAAGCACAGATACGCAGTATTTT. It specifies CASSARTSGISTDTQYF.

Only a few counts were recorded for this clonotype. The V gene is TRBV9, the J gene TRBJ2-7; D might be TRBD1 (5 bases). Per germline, CDR1 SGDLS and CDR2 YYNGEE. The CDR3 covers 15 residues. Trimming removed 4 bases from V and 1 base from J, with 15 bases in between. CDR3 in amino acids: CASSIREDTSYEQYF. The CDR3 bases are TGTGCCAGCAGCATTCGAGAGGACACATCCTACGAGCAGTACTTC.

Notes on this clonotype: A much larger clone lies one base from this, so it may be a read error. This rearrangement joins TRBV20-1 to TRBJ2-3; the D gene is possibly TRBD1 (6 bases). This CDR3 comprises 18 residues. Germline CDR1 is DFQATT and CDR2 is SNEGSKA (reference sequence). Trimming stripped 3 bases from V and 4 bases from J, with 26 bases between. The CDR3 is CSASPPTGPVIGADTQYF. The CDR3 nucleotides read TGCAGTGCTAGTCCACCGACAGGCCCAGTGATTGGCGCAGATACGCAGTATTTT.

This rearrangement joins TRBV2 to TRBJ1-4; D is possibly TRBD1 (6 bases). This CDR3 has 11 amino acids. V lost 8 bases, J lost 8 bases, and 9 bases lay in between. Germline CDR1 SNHLY, CDR2 FYNNEI. The chain's CDR3 is CASWQGEKLFF. DNA of the CDR3: TGTGCCAGCTGGCAGGGGGAAAAACTGTTTTTT.

This clonotype has more than one count but fewer than ten. The gene calls are TRBV20-1 and TRBJ2-3, with TRBD2 matching 7 bases. The CDR3 extends over 15 amino acids. The germline CDR1 and CDR2 sequences are DFQATT and SNEGSKA (reference sequence). V shed 4 bases and J 5 bases; nucleotides not matched to a gene: 12. CDR3 coding DNA: TGCAGTGCTACCCGGGACTACCTCGGGGGAGATACGCAGTATTTT. It translates to CSATRDYLGGDTQYF.